This TCR beta chain was captured by sequencing in a study of human T cells and chemical hapten exposure. The wider study: Minor pooled library volume differences mainly drove per-sample TCR yield variation.

Unseparated into fractions, whole blood served as the source from which total RNA was extracted. This clonotype was observed many times. TCRdb used MiXCR to reprocess the 5' RACE reads, holding one entry per CDR3 protein. This table holds about 140,000 distinct CDR3 sequences, 4.1% found once. The TCR comes from a female donor in good health.

The CDR3 sequence is CASSMRFSGTGSQPQHF. The CDR3 coding sequence is TGTGCCAGTAGTATGAGATTTTCCGGGACAGGGTCTCAGCCCCAGCATTTT. This chain connects TRBV19 to TRBJ1-5; 9 nucleotides align to TRBD1. J was trimmed by 6 bases and V by 3 bases; bases with no gene match: 12. From germline, CDR1 is LNHDA and CDR2 SQIVND (reference sequence). CDR3 size: 17 residues. The variable domain in full, with the rest retrieved from reference TRBV19 and TRBJ1-5, is DGGITQSPKYLFRKEGQNVTLSCEQNLNHDAMYWYRQDPGQGLRLIYYSQIVNDFQKGDIAEGYSVSREKKESFPLTVTSAQKNPTAFYLCASSMRFSGTGSQPQHFGDGTRLSIL.